This T cell receptor (beta chain) was captured in a study of control samples from healthy donors and cancer patients. The protocol was immunoSEQ multiplex PCR, while the TCRdb copy is restricted to in-frame clones and leaves out a portion. The table shows about 130,000 clones, with around 92% occurring only once. Looked up from germline, CDR1 is LGHDT and CDR2 is YNNKEL (reference sequence). Trimming took 5 bases from V and 2 from J, leaving 13 bases between them. The CDR3 has 14 amino acids. Specimen: PBMCs. V usage is TRBV3-1 (or the pseudogene TRBV3-2) and J usage is TRBJ2-7; a weak D match, TRBD2 (7 bases). The TCR sequence derives from a man at least 80 years old with head and neck cancer. The CDR3 loop reads CASSRGGLPYEQYF. CDR3 DNA: TGTGCCAGCAGCAGGGGGGGACTCCCCTACGAGCAGTACTTC.